This T cell receptor beta chain was sequenced during a study of blood T cell repertoires in COVID-19. Study as a whole: COVID-19 samples, acute and convalescent, were from the United States, Italy and Spain. The cDNA or gDNA used as material had been derived from T cells, B-cell-depleted T cells, or PBMCs.

This clone appeared a single time. This CDR3 comprises 14 residues. V was pared by 1 base and J by 11 bases, with 12 bases between. The V gene's germline CDR1 is KGHSH and CDR2 LQKENI. Per the original data handling: Cell counts per sample came from amplifying reference gene primers. This table comes from immunoSEQ multiplex PCR, and its TCRdb copy is limited to in-frame clones, with some not included. That table is the source of V, J and clone size, and D and trimming were worked out from the DNA. The data show approximately 43,000 clones, around 85% seen once. V and J are TRBV18 and TRBJ1-6, with a weak D call TRBD1 (5 bases). The specimen was peripheral blood. The clonotype originates from a man in his forties or fifties with active or convalescent COVID-19. The CDR3 DNA reads as TGTGCCAGCTCACCACGGGGCGCTGGCGCACCCCTCCACTTT. Its protein is CASSPRGAGAPLHF.